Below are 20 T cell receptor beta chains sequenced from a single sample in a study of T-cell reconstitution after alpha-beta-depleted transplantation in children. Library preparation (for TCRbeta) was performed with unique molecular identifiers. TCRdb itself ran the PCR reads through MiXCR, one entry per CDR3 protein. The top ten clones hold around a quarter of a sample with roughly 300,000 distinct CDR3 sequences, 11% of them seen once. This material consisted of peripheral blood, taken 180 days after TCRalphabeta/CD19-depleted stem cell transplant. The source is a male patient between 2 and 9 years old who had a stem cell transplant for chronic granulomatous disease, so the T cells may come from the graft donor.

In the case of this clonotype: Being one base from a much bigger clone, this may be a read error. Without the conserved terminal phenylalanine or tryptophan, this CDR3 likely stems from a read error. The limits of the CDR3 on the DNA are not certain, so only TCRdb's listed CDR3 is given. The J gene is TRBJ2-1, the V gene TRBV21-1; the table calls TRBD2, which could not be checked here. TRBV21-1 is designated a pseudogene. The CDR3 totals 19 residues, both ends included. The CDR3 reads CASSNVETSGKNAYNEQFL.

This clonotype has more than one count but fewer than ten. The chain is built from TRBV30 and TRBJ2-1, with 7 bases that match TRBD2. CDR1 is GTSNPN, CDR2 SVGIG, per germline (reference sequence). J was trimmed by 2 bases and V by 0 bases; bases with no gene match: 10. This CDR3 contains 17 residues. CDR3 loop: CAWSVTPGTTAYNEQFF. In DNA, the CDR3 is TGTGCCTGGAGTGTCACTCCCGGGACTACCGCCTACAATGAGCAGTTCTTC.

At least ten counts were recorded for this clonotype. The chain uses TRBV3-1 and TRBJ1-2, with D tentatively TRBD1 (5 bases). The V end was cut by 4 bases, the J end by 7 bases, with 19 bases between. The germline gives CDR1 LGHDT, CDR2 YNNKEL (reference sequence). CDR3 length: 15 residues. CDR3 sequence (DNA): TGTGCCAGCAGCCCGACGATCGGCAGGGAGCTTGGCTACACCTTC. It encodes CASSPTIGRELGYTF.

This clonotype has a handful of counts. In DNA, the CDR3 is TGTGCCATCAGTGAGGGTAAACAGGGGTCCTATAATTCACCCCTCCACTTT. Amino acids: CAISEGKQGSYNSPLHF. The V gene is TRBV10-3, the J gene TRBJ1-6, with TRBD1 matching over 7 bases. CDR3 length equals 17 residues. The V gene's germline CDR1 is ENHRY and CDR2 SYGVKD. Trimming cost V 2 bases and J 1 base; bases outside gene matches: 5.

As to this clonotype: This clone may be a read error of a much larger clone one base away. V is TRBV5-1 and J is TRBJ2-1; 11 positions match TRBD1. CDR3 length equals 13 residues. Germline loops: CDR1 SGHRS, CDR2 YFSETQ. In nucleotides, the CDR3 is TGCGCCAGTACCGGACAGGGGGCGGGTGAGCATTTCTTC. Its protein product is CASTGQGAGEHFF. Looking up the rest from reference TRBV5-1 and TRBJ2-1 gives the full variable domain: KAGVTQTPRYLIKTRGQQVTLSCSPISGHRSVSWYQQTPGQGLQFLFEYFSETQRNKGNFPGRFSGRQFSNSRSEMNVSTLELGDSALYLCASTGQGAGEHFFGPGTRLTVL.

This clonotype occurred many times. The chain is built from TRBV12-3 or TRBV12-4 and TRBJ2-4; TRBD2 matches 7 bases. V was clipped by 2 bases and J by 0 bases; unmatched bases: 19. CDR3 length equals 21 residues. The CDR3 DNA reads TGTGCCAGCAGTTTACGGTATAGGCTAGCGGTTTCTTCTATAGCCAAAAACATTCAGTACTTC. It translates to CASSLRYRLAVSSIAKNIQYF.

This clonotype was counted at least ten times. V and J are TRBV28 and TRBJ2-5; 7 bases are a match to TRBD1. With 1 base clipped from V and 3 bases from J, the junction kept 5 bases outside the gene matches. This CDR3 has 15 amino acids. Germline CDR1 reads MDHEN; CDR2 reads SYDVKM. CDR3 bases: TGTGCCAGCAGTTTATTGGGACAGTTAGAAGAGACCCAGTACTTC. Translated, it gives CASSLLGQLEETQYF.

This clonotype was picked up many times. The CDR3 loop is CASSSPSGRWSGELFF. CDR3 DNA sequence: TGTGCCAGCAGTTCCCCTAGCGGGAGGTGGAGCGGGGAGCTGTTTTTT. This chain joins TRBV6-2 or TRBV6-3 and TRBJ2-2; 11 bases are shared with TRBD2. The CDR3 spans 16 residues. Looked up from germline, CDR1 is MNHEY and CDR2 is SVGEGT. V lost 4 bases and J lost 7; bases outside the gene matches: 8.

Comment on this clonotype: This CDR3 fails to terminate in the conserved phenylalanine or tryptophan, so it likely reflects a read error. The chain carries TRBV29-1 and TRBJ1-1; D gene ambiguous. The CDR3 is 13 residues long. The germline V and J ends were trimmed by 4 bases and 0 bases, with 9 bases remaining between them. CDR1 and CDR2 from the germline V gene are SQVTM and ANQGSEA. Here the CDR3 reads CSVAGRMNTEAFL. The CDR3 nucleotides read TGCAGCGTTGCCGGACGGATGAACACTGAAGCTTTCCTT.

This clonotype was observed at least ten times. CDR3 loop: CSARAGFDYEQYF. The CDR3 region has the DNA TGCAGTGCTAGAGCGGGATTTGACTACGAGCAGTACTTC. This chain connects TRBV20-1 to TRBJ2-7; possible D gene TRBD2, 5 bases. The germline V gene encodes CDR1 DFQATT and CDR2 SNEGSKA (reference sequence). The CDR3 covers 13 residues. Between the trimmed V and J ends, which lost 1 base and 3 bases, there was a span of 10 bases.

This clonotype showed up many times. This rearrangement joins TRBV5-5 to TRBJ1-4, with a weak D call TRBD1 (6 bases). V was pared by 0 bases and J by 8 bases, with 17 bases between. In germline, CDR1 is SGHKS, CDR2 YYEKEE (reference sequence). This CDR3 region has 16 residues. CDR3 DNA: TGTGCCAGCAGCTTGGCCGAGAGGGGGAGAGGGGAAAAACTGTTTTTT. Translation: CASSLAERGRGEKLFF.

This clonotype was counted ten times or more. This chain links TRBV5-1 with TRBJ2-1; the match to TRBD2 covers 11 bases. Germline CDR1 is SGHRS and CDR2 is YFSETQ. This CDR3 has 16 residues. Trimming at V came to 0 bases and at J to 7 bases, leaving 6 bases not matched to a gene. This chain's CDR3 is CASSLGLAGGSNEQFF. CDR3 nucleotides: TGCGCCAGCAGCTTGGGGCTAGCGGGGGGTAGTAATGAGCAGTTCTTC.

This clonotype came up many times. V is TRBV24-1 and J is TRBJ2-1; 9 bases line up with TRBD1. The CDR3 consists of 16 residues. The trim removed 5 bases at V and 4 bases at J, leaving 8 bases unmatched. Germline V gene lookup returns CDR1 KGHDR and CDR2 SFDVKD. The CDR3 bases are TGTGCCACCAGTGGACAGGGGGTAGGCGGGTACAATGAGCAGTTCTTC. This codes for CATSGQGVGGYNEQFF.

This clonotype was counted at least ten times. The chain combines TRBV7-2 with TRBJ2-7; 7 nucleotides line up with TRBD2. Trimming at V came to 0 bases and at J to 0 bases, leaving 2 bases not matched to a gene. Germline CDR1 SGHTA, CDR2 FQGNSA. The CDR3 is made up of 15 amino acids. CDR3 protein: CASSLAGGVSYEQYF. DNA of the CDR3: TGTGCCAGCAGCTTAGCGGGAGGGGTCTCCTACGAGCAGTACTTC. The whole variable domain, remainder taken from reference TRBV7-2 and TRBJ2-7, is GAGVSQSPSNKVTEKGKDVELRCDPISGHTALYWYRQSLGQGLEFLIYFQGNSAPDKSGLPSDRFSAERTGGSVSTLTIQRTQQEDSAVYLCASSLAGGVSYEQYFGPGTRLTVT.

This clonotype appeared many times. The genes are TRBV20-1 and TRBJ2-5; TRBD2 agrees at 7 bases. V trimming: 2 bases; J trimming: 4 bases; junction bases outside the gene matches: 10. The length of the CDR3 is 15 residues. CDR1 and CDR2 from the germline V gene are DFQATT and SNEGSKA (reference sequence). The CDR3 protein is CSARPPGRGIETQYF. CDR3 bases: TGCAGTGCTAGACCTCCTGGGAGGGGAATAGAGACCCAGTACTTC.

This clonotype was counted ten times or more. CDR3 region: CAISGGTDTYNEQFF. CDR3 nucleotides: TGTGCCATCAGTGGAGGGACGGACACTTACAATGAGCAGTTCTTC. This chain connects TRBV10-3 to TRBJ2-1, with D perhaps TRBD1 or TRBD2 (5 bases each). Trimming pared 4 bases from V and 4 bases from J, leaving 14 bases between. The germline CDR1 and CDR2 sequences are ENHRY and SYGVKD. The CDR3 sequence is 15 residues long.

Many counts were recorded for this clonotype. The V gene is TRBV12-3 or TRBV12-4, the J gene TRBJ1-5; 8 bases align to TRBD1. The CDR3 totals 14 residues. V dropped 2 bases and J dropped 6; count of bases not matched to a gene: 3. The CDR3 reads CASSLQGALQPQHF. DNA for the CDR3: TGTGCCAGCAGTTTACAGGGGGCTCTTCAGCCCCAGCATTTT.

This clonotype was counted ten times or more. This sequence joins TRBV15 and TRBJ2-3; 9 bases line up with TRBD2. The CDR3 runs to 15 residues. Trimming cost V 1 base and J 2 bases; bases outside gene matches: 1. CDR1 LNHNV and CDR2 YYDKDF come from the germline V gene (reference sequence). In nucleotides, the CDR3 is TGTGCCACCAGCAGAGCTAGCGGGGACACAGATACGCAGTATTTT. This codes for CATSRASGDTDTQYF.

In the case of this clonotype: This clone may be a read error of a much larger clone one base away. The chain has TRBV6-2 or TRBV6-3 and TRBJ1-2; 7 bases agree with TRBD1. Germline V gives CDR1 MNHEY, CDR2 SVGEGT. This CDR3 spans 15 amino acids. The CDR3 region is CASRTRDRSVGGYPF. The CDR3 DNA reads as TGTGCCAGCAGAACCAGGGACAGATCTGTGGGAGGCTACCCCTTC.

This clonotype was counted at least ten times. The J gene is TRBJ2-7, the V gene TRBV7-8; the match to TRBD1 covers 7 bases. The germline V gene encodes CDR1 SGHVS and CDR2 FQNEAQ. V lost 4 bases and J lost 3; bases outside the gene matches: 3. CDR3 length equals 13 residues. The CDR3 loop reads CASSSDRLYEQYF. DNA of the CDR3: TGTGCCAGCAGCTCGGACAGGCTCTACGAGCAGTACTTC.